The 17 T cell receptor beta chains below come from one sample, sequenced in a study of T cell repertoires in cytomegalovirus infection. For these TCRs, the target antigens are not known. TCRdb re-analysed the reads in MiXCR, keeping a single row per CDR3 protein. The data show under 120,000 distinct CDR3 sequences, 42% seen once. Sequenced material: CD8+ T cells from cultured PBMCs, taken from culture after CMV antigen stimulation. All receptors come from a human donor in good health (CMV status not recorded). Some clones in this sample may be carry-over from other donors' samples.

V is TRBV7-8 and J is TRBJ2-7; 10 bases are shared with TRBD1. V gave up 5 bases and J gave up 0 bases; unmatched junction bases: 4. The CDR3 has 15 residues. CDR1 is SGHVS and CDR2 is FQNEAQ in the germline V gene. CDR3 bases: TGTGCCAGCAGCACCTGGGACAGGGGCTCCTACGAGCAGTACTTC. This encodes CASSTWDRGSYEQYF.

The chain links TRBV7-9 to TRBJ2-7; D possibly matches TRBD1 or TRBD2 (6 bases each). V shed 5 bases and J shed 2 bases, with 22 bases lying between them. CDR3 size: 17 residues. Germline values: CDR1 SEHNR, CDR2 FQNEAQ (reference sequence). CDR3 DNA sequence: TGTGCCAGCAGCAGTACCATCTCGGGGGCGAACACCTACGAGCAGTACTTC. Residues: CASSSTISGANTYEQYF. Supplemented by reference TRBV7-9 and TRBJ2-7, the full variable domain reads DTGVSQNPRHKITKRGQNVTFRCDPISEHNRLYWYRQTLGQGPEFLTYFQNEAQLEKSRLLSDRFSAERPKGSFSTLEIQRTEQGDSAMYLCASSSTISGANTYEQYFGPGTRLTVT.

The rearrangement uses TRBV19 and TRBJ1-3; D ambiguous. The germline V and J ends were trimmed by 3 bases and 0 bases, with 3 bases remaining between them. This CDR3 spans 13 amino acids. Germline CDR1 reads LNHDA; CDR2 reads SQIVND (reference sequence). This CDR3 reads CASSIGSGNTIYF. As DNA, the CDR3 is TGTGCCAGTAGTATTGGCTCTGGAAACACCATATATTTT.

Only one count was recorded for this clonotype. This chain links TRBV14 with TRBJ2-1, with TRBD2 matching over 7 bases. J gave up 4 bases and V 0 bases, and 12 bases lay outside the gene matches. Germline V gene lookup returns CDR1 SGHDN and CDR2 FVKESK. This CDR3 region has 18 residues. The CDR3 region has the DNA TGTGCCAGCAGCCAAGATCCCTCATCAGCGGGACGTTACAATGAGCAGTTCTTC. Protein product: CASSQDPSSAGRYNEQFF.

The V call is TRBV4-1, the J call TRBJ2-5, with 9 bases matching TRBD2. Trimming took 4 bases from V and 1 from J; bases not matched to a gene: 10. Per germline, CDR1 MGHRA and CDR2 YSYEKL. The CDR3 has 17 amino acids. The CDR3 region is CASSPMGSSGGQETQYF. CDR3 nucleotides: TGCGCCAGCAGCCCTATGGGCAGTAGCGGGGGCCAAGAGACCCAGTACTTC.

The DNA for the CDR3 is TGCAGCGTTGAAGAACCAGGGGGTTTTTATGGCTACACCTTC. It translates to CSVEEPGGFYGYTF. This chain links TRBV29-1 with TRBJ1-2; TRBD1 aligns across 7 bases. The CDR3 is 14 amino acids. Germline V CDR1 and CDR2: SQVTM, ANQGSEA. The V segment lost 0 bases and the J segment 5 bases; nucleotides outside the gene matches: 6.

Ten or more counts support this clonotype. This chain uses TRBV20-1 with TRBJ2-3; D uncertain. Per germline, CDR1 DFQATT and CDR2 SNEGSKA (reference sequence). V was pared by 3 bases and J by 0 bases, with 10 bases between. CDR3 length equals 14 residues. CDR3 sequence (DNA): TGCAGTGCTAGTGGCTTCATAAGCACAGATACGCAGTATTTT. Protein: CSASGFISTDTQYF.

The J gene is TRBJ2-2, the V gene TRBV7-6; no definite D call. CDR1 SGHVS and CDR2 FNYEAQ come from the germline V gene. Trimming shortened V by 0 bases and J by 1 base, and 9 bases separated the two germline ends. The CDR3 has 16 residues. CDR3 sequence reads: CASSLADAGNTGELFF. CDR3 nucleotide sequence: TGTGCCAGCAGCTTAGCGGACGCAGGGAACACCGGGGAGCTGTTTTTT.

The chain carries TRBV12-3 or TRBV12-4 and TRBJ1-2; possible D gene TRBD1, 5 bases. This CDR3 is built from 14 residues. V was clipped by 4 bases and J by 7 bases, with 16 bases between them. CDR3 residues: CASSYLGLAPGYTF. In nucleotides, the CDR3 is TGTGCCAGCAGTTATTTGGGACTGGCCCCTGGCTACACCTTC.

This sequence joins TRBV2 and TRBJ1-4, with TRBD1 as a possible D gene (6 bases). Trimming pared 3 bases from V and 8 bases from J, leaving 13 bases between. CDR1 is SNHLY, CDR2 FYNNEI, per germline. The CDR3 runs 14 residues. As DNA, the CDR3 is TGTGCCAGCAGTGAGTACAGGGTCCAGGAAAAACTGTTTTTT. This gives the protein CASSEYRVQEKLFF.

V and J are TRBV27 and TRBJ1-2, with D uncertain. Germline-derived CDR1 and CDR2 are MNHEY and SMNVEV (reference sequence). V was trimmed by 0 bases and J by 6 bases, leaving 14 bases between them. The CDR3 contains 15 residues. The CDR3: CASSLSACSGNGYTF. In nucleotides, the CDR3 is TGTGCCAGCAGTTTATCGGCATGCTCGGGAAATGGCTACACCTTC.

This clonotype was detected ten times or more. The rearrangement joins TRBV7-9 to TRBJ1-1; D might be TRBD1 (5 bases). The V gene's germline CDR1 is SEHNR and CDR2 FQNEAQ (reference sequence). V was pared by 5 bases and J by 3 bases, with 10 bases between. The CDR3 is 13 residues long. As DNA, the CDR3 is TGTGCCAGCAGCCTCCAGGGTGACACTGAAGCTTTCTTT. Encoded protein: CASSLQGDTEAFF.

The rearrangement joins TRBV27 to TRBJ2-4, with D possibly TRBD1 on 5 matching bases. Germline lookup yields CDR1 MNHEY and CDR2 SMNVEV (reference sequence). The CDR3 covers 14 residues. Deletions cut 6 bases from V and 6 bases from J, with 15 bases between. The CDR3 spells CASSERGSGNIQYF. In DNA, the CDR3 is TGTGCCAGCAGCGAAAGGGGTTCGGGAAACATTCAGTACTTC.

The chain recombines TRBV7-6 with TRBJ2-1, with 8 nucleotides matching TRBD1. The CDR3 is 14 residues long. The germline V gene has CDR1 SGHVS and CDR2 FNYEAQ. The ends lost 5 bases at V and 5 bases at J; junction bases unmatched: 5. This chain's CDR3 is CASSTGTGNNEQFF. For the CDR3, the DNA is TGTGCCAGCAGCACCGGGACAGGCAACAATGAGCAGTTCTTC.

This clonotype was recorded a few times. The gene calls are TRBV28 and TRBJ1-6; no clear D. V was clipped by 3 bases and J by 5 bases, with 8 bases between them. CDR1 MDHEN and CDR2 SYDVKM come from the germline V gene. The CDR3 consists of 14 residues. CDR3 sequence: CASSFTSHNSPLHF. Here the CDR3 DNA reads TGTGCCAGCAGTTTCACGTCCCATAATTCACCCCTCCACTTT.

This clonotype was recorded many times. This chain links TRBV5-4 with TRBJ2-7; D possibly corresponds to TRBD2 (6 bases). CDR3 length equals 15 residues. The germline V and J ends were trimmed by 4 bases and 0 bases, with 14 bases remaining between them. Per the germline V gene, CDR1 is SGHNT and CDR2 is YYREEE (reference sequence). The CDR3 region is CASSRGTASSYEQYF. The CDR3 DNA reads TGTGCCAGCAGCCGCGGGACGGCGAGCTCCTACGAGCAGTACTTC.

This clonotype has only a few counts. The V call is TRBV9, the J call TRBJ1-6; possible D gene TRBD1, 5 bases. Trimming stripped 0 bases from V and 10 bases from J, with 5 bases between. The CDR3 has 12 amino acids. Germline V gene sequence: CDR1 SGDLS, CDR2 YYNGEE. DNA of the CDR3: TGTGCCAGCAGCGTAGAGGGGTCACCCCTCCACTTT. Its protein is CASSVEGSPLHF.